This T cell receptor beta chain was obtained from a study of neoadjuvant anti-PD-1 for oral cavity cancer. The germline CDR1 and CDR2 sequences are SGHTA and FQGNSA. The CDR3 sequence is 16 residues long. Trimming took 4 bases from V and 7 from J; bases not matched to a gene: 12. The time point here: after neoadjuvant nivolumab, at surgical resection. TCRdb's table, derived via immunoSEQ multiplex PCR, lists solely in-frame clones and lacks some. Among around 68,000 clones listed, roughly 90% were seen once. The TCR was taken from a person aged 40-85 years with oral cavity squamous cell carcinoma. V and J are TRBV7-2 and TRBJ2-1, with 8 bases identical to TRBD1. Material: PBMCs, obtained after nivolumab (anti-PD-1) treatment. In DNA form, the CDR3 reads TGTGCCAGCAGCTCTCAGGAAGGCAGGGGGCGGAATGAGCAGTTCTTC. Translation: CASSSQEGRGRNEQFF.